This T cell receptor (beta chain) was identified during a study of blood T cell repertoires in COVID-19. For the study at large: T cells, B-cell-depleted T cells, or PBMCs provided the cDNA or gDNA that served as material.

Per the original data handling: Reference gene primers were amplified, and this amplification served to estimate nucleated cell counts. The protocol was immunoSEQ multiplex PCR, while the TCRdb copy is restricted to in-frame clones and leaves out a portion. Clonal size and the V and J genes are those of that table, whereas D and trimming came from the DNA. The data hold roughly 330,000 clones, with about four fifths observed a single time. The CDR3 is 12 amino acids. Between the trimmed V and J ends, which lost 6 bases and 6 bases, there was a span of 6 bases. The TCR was taken from a woman between 50 and 59 years old with acute or convalescent COVID-19. The V call is TRBV12-3 or TRBV12-4, the J call TRBJ1-6; no firm D call. The sample was peripheral blood. For the CDR3, the DNA is TGTGCCAGCAGCAATAGTAATTCACCCCTCCACTTT. This encodes CASSNSNSPLHF.